Following are 7 T cell receptor beta chains from one sample sequenced in a study of chemoradiotherapy in HPV16-positive cancers. Libraries were prepared by immunoSEQ multiplex PCR; TCRdb keeps only in-frame clonotypes and omits some of them. Among some 2,800 clones, approximately 86% were seen once, and the ten largest hold approximately 2.6%. The sequences come from tumor tissue, collected from a patient who underwent chemoradiotherapy. The source is a human donor with HPV-associated anogenital cancer.

This chain links TRBV5-6 with TRBJ1-5; 11 bases fit TRBD1. Per the germline V gene, CDR1 is SGHDT and CDR2 is YYEEEE. The trim removed 2 bases at V and 1 base at J, leaving 2 bases unmatched. The CDR3 has 16 residues. CDR3 residues: CASSLGTGGSNQPQHF. In DNA form, the CDR3 reads TGTGCCAGCAGCTTAGGGACAGGGGGGAGCAATCAGCCCCAGCATTTT.

In DNA form, the CDR3 reads TGCGCCAGCAGACTGGCACAGGGGAACACCGGGGAGCTGTTTTTT. It is translated as CASRLAQGNTGELFF. The gene calls are TRBV5-1 and TRBJ2-2, with D possibly being TRBD1 (6 bases). Trimming removed 5 bases from V and 1 base from J, with 12 bases in between. The CDR3 length is 15 residues. Per germline, CDR1 SGHRS and CDR2 YFSETQ.

The sample holds one count of this clone. The V and J genes are TRBV7-2 and TRBJ2-1; 7 bases line up with TRBD2. Germline CDR1 reads SGHTA; CDR2 reads FQGNSA. The CDR3 length is 14 residues. V was clipped by 5 bases and J by 7 bases; unmatched bases: 8. The CDR3, as DNA: TGTGCCAGCAGCCGAGGACTAGAGGGTAATGAGCAGTTCTTC. This gives the protein CASSRGLEGNEQFF.

The chain recombines TRBV30 with TRBJ1-2; D might be TRBD1 (5 bases). CDR3 length: 11 residues. The germline CDR1 and CDR2 sequences are GTSNPN and SVGIG (reference sequence). Trimming pared 2 bases from V and 8 bases from J, leaving 9 bases between. Written as DNA, the CDR3 is TGTGCCTGGAGTCGGGGGAACGGCTACACCTTC. This gives the protein CAWSRGNGYTF.

The chain uses TRBV6-1 and TRBJ2-3, with 16 bases matching TRBD2. V dropped 4 bases and J dropped 3; count of bases not matched to a gene: 13. Looked up from germline, CDR1 is MNHNS and CDR2 is SASEGT. This CDR3 contains 20 residues. The CDR3 sequence is CASSGPGLAGGHELTDTQYF. CDR3 coding DNA: TGTGCCAGCAGTGGGCCGGGACTAGCGGGAGGGCATGAGCTGACAGATACGCAGTATTTT.

The V and J genes are TRBV19 and TRBJ1-1; D unclear. V was cut by 5 bases and J by 0 bases, with 13 bases left in between. Germline loops: CDR1 LNHDA, CDR2 SQIVND (reference sequence). There are 15 residues in the CDR3. The CDR3 sequence: CASSPIWRMNTEAFF. The CDR3 bases are TGTGCCAGTAGTCCTATTTGGAGAATGAACACTGAAGCTTTCTTT.

This clone was found a few times. The chain links TRBV9 to TRBJ2-1, with TRBD2 matching over 7 bases. With 2 bases clipped from V and 9 bases from J, the junction kept 11 bases outside the gene matches. The CDR3 length is 15 residues. The germline V gene encodes CDR1 SGDLS and CDR2 YYNGEE. CDR3 nucleotides: TGTGCCAGCAGCGTGGGGACGGGAGGACAATTTGAGCAGTTCTTC. It specifies CASSVGTGGQFEQFF.